The entry below gives a single TCR beta chain sequence along with its context. The record originates from a study of Ad26.COV2.S vaccination and SARS-CoV-2 variants. Some clones are missing from TCRdb's copy, which holds only in-frame ones; the method was immunoSEQ multiplex PCR. The table includes hundreds of thousands of clones, approximately 89% detected once. Regarding treatment: some 19 received Ad26.COV2.S at low or high dose, single or two shots; 5 received placebo; per-sample allocation not given. Collection of the samples took place on day 63 after the first injection of vaccine or placebo. This clonotype originated in a person aged 18-60 years who received the Ad26.COV2.S COVID-19 vaccine or a placebo. The sample was peripheral blood, taken in a trial of Ad26.COV2.S vaccine versus placebo.

As DNA, the CDR3 is TGTGCCAGCAGACCACAAGTCGGGGGCCTTACGGGCACAGATACGCAGTATTTT. Its protein product is CASRPQVGGLTGTDTQYF. The rearrangement joins TRBV13 to TRBJ2-3; TRBD1 or TRBD2 may be the D gene (6 bases each). The CDR3 runs 18 residues. Germline V gene data show CDR1 as PRHDT and CDR2 as FYEKMQ (reference sequence). The V end was cut by 6 bases, the J end by 1 base, with 23 bases between.